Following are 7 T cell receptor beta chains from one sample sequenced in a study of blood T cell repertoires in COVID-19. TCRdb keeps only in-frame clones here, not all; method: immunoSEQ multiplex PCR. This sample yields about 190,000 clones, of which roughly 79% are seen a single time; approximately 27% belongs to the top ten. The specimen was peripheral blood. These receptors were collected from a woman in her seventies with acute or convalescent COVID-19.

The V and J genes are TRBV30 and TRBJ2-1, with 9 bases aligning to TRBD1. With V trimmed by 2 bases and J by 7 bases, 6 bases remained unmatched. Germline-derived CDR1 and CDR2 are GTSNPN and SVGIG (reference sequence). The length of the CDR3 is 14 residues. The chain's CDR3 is CAWSRDRVRNEQFF. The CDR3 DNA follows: TGTGCCTGGAGTAGGGACAGGGTGAGGAATGAGCAGTTCTTC.

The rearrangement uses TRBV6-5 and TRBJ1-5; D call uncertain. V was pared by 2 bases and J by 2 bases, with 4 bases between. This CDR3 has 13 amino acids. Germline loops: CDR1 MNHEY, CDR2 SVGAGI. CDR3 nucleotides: TGTGCCAGCAGTTACGTCGGCAATCAGCCCCAGCATTTT. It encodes CASSYVGNQPQHF.

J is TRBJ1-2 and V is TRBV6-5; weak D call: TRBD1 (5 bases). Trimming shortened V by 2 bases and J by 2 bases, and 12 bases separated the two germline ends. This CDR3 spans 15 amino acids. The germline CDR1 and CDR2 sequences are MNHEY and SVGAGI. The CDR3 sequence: CASSYRSGRNYGYTF. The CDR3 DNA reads TGTGCCAGCAGTTACCGTTCAGGGCGCAACTATGGCTACACCTTC.

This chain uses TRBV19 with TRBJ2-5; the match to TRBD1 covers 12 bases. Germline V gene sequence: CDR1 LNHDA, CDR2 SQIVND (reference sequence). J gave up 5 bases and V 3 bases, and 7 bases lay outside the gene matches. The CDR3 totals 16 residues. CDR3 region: CASSMPGTGGKETQYF. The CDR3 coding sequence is TGTGCCAGTAGTATGCCCGGGACAGGGGGCAAGGAGACCCAGTACTTC. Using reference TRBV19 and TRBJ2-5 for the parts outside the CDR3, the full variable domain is DGGITQSPKYLFRKEGQNVTLSCEQNLNHDAMYWYRQDPGQGLRLIYYSQIVNDFQKGDIAEGYSVSREKKESFPLTVTSAQKNPTAFYLCASSMPGTGGKETQYFGPGTRLLVL.

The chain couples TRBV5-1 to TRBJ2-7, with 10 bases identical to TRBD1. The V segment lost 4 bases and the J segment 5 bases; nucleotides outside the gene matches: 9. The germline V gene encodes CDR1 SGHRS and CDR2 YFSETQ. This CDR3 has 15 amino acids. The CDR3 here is CASSTRTGGGDEQYF. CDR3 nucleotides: TGCGCCAGCAGCACCCGGACAGGGGGAGGTGACGAGCAGTACTTC.

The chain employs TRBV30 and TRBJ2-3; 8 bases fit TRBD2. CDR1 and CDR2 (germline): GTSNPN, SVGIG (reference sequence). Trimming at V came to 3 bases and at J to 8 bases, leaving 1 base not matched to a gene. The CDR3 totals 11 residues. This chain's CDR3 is CAWRRGVTQYF. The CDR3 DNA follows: TGTGCCTGGAGGCGGGGGGTTACGCAGTATTTT. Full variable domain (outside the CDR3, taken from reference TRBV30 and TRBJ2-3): SQTIHQWPATLVQPVGSPLSLECTVEGTSNPNLYWYRQAAGRGLQLLFYSVGIGQISSEVPQNLSASRPQDRQFILSSKKLLLSDSGFYLCAWRRGVTQYFGPGTRLTVL.

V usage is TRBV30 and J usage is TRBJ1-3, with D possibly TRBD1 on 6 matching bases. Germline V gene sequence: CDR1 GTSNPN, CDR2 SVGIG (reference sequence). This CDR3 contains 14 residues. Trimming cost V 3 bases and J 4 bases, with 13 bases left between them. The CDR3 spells CAWRVTGNGNTIYF. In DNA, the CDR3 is TGTGCCTGGAGGGTAACAGGGAACGGAAACACCATATATTTT.